A single sample is the source of the 5 T cell receptor beta chains below, sequenced in a study of cytomegalovirus exposure and HLA in healthy donors. The PCR used 60 Vbeta and 13 Jbeta primers. Profiling relied on immunoSEQ multiplex PCR, and the TCRdb table lists in-frame clones only, not all of them. The table shows fewer than 200,000 clones, with around 74% occurring only once. What was sequenced was PBMCs. All receptors derive from a female donor in good health and CMV-seronegative.

The chain joins TRBV5-1 to TRBJ1-2, with 9 bases that match TRBD1. The ends lost 4 bases at V and 1 base at J; junction bases unmatched: 5. This CDR3 is 15 amino acids long. Germline CDR1 and CDR2: SGHRS and YFSETQ. CDR3 nucleotide sequence: TGCGCCAGCAGCCGGACAGGGGACTTTAACTATGGCTACACCTTC. This encodes CASSRTGDFNYGYTF.

This chain connects TRBV7-9 to TRBJ2-7; the match to TRBD2 covers 7 bases. V was pared by 11 bases and J by 0 bases, with 4 bases of the junction left unmatched. Germline assignment: CDR1 SEHNR and CDR2 FQNEAQ (reference sequence). There are 12 residues in the CDR3. The CDR3, as DNA: TGTGCCTGCGGGGACTACTCCTACGAGCAGTACTTC. Translation gives CACGDYSYEQYF.

This clone was observed a few times. The chain couples TRBV7-8 to TRBJ1-6; D gene unclear. V was cut by 2 bases and J by 0 bases, with 8 bases left in between. The germline gives CDR1 SGHVS, CDR2 FQNEAQ. This CDR3 contains 16 residues. CDR3 sequence reads: CASSLRESSYNSPLHF. CDR3 DNA: TGTGCCAGCAGCTTAAGGGAGAGCTCCTATAATTCACCCCTCCACTTT. The full variable domain, with the rest looked up from reference TRBV7-8 and TRBJ1-6, is GAGVSQSPRYKVAKRGQDVALRCDPISGHVSLFWYQQALGQGPEFLTYFQNEAQLDKSGLPSDRFFAERPEGSVSTLKIQRTQQEDSAVYLCASSLRESSYNSPLHFGNGTRLTVT.

Written as DNA, the CDR3 is TGTGCCAGCAGCAAAAGGGGGGGCGGGGCAGATACGCAGTATTTT. The encoded protein is CASSKRGGGADTQYF. The chain recombines TRBV6-5 with TRBJ2-3; possible D gene TRBD2, 7 bases. V lost 6 bases and J lost 4, with 17 bases in between. The CDR3 loop spans 15 amino acids. CDR1 MNHEY and CDR2 SVGAGI come from the germline V gene.

This sequence joins TRBV27 and TRBJ2-2, with 8 bases fitting TRBD2. Germline values: CDR1 MNHEY, CDR2 SMNVEV (reference sequence). V gave up 7 bases and J gave up 3 bases; unmatched junction bases: 7. This CDR3 has 15 residues. The CDR3 spells CASKRGGTDTGELFF. DNA of the CDR3: TGTGCCAGCAAGCGCGGGGGGACTGACACCGGGGAGCTGTTTTTT.